Sequencing of this TCR beta chain was carried out in a study of CD8 T cells in ankylosing spondylitis. Study-wide results and limits: Made up of under 10 highly homologous variants, a TCR beta motif appeared characteristic of ankylosing spondylitis blood. Disease-associated clonotypes exhibited CD8+ identity and were relatively infrequent in peripheral blood.

TCRdb itself ran the 5' RACE reads through MiXCR, one entry per CDR3 protein. The profile shows around 770,000 distinct CDR3 sequences, around 20% of them singletons. In regard to this clonotype: The antigen is not known.

Germline V gene lookup returns CDR1 SNHLY and CDR2 FYNNEI. The V and J ends lost 11 bases and 2 bases, in that order; junction bases with no gene match: 15. The CDR3 runs 16 residues. The TCR was taken from a male donor with ankylosing spondylitis. The rearrangement links TRBV2 to TRBJ2-1, with 7 bases lining up with TRBD1. The specimen was blood, either unsorted or a sorted T cell fraction (not recorded which). The CDR3: CAGMGTVRVPYNEQFF. CDR3 in DNA: TGTGCCGGTATGGGGACAGTCCGAGTCCCCTACAATGAGCAGTTCTTC.